These 9 T cell receptor beta chains came from one sample sequenced in a study of identical twins. TCRdb re-analysed the 5' RACE reads in MiXCR, keeping a single row per CDR3 protein. The sample consists of 450,000 to 650,000 distinct CDR3 sequences, roughly 15% of them appearing once. These records were also assigned to another study, of yellow fever vaccine responses in identical twins.

The sequenced sample consisted of CD4+ T cells sorted from blood. The receptors come from a woman aged 18-29 years in good health.

This clonotype was seen a few times. The rearrangement links TRBV18 to TRBJ2-3, with 8 positions matching TRBD1. The CDR3 sequence is 15 residues long. J gave up 5 bases and V 4 bases, and 8 bases lay outside the gene matches. CDR1 and CDR2 (germline): KGHSH, LQKENI. The DNA of the CDR3 is TGTGCCAGCTCACGACAGGGGCGTTTGCAAGATACGCAGTATTTT. Encoded protein: CASSRQGRLQDTQYF.

This clonotype appeared a few times. The rearrangement links TRBV9 to TRBJ1-1; D unclear. The CDR3 totals 12 residues. Germline V gene lookup returns CDR1 SGDLS and CDR2 YYNGEE. The ends were cut back, 5 bases at V and 6 bases at J, with 11 bases in the middle. This chain's CDR3 is CASRDPAAEAFF. The CDR3 nucleotides read TGTGCCAGCAGAGACCCCGCAGCTGAAGCTTTCTTT.

This clonotype was seen a handful of times. The chain carries TRBV24-1 and TRBJ2-3, with 8 bases fitting TRBD2. V was pared by 3 bases and J by 0 bases, with 4 bases of the junction left unmatched. Germline V gene sequence: CDR1 KGHDR, CDR2 SFDVKD. There are 16 residues in the CDR3. CDR3 coding DNA: TGTGCCACCAGTGATGGTAGCGGGATAAGCACAGATACGCAGTATTTT. It specifies CATSDGSGISTDTQYF.

This clonotype turned up a few times. The V call is TRBV6-6, the J call TRBJ1-5; no reliable D call. The CDR3 spans 13 residues. Germline CDR1 is MNHNY and CDR2 is SVGAGI (reference sequence). The ends were cut back, 6 bases at V and 7 bases at J, with 13 bases in the middle. CDR3 bases: TGTGCCAGCAGGAGGGTATACGGCCAGCCCCAGCATTTT. This encodes CASRRVYGQPQHF.

This CDR3 is CASSKRQNYEQYV. CDR3 bases: TGTGCCAGCAGCAAAAGACAGAACTACGAGCAGTACGTC. The rearrangement uses TRBV5-5 and TRBJ2-7; D possibly corresponds to TRBD1 (5 bases). The germline V gene encodes CDR1 SGHKS and CDR2 YYEKEE (reference sequence). V gave up 4 bases and J gave up 3 bases, with 11 bases separating them. The length of the CDR3 is 13 residues.

The chain has TRBV20-1 and TRBJ1-2; possible D gene TRBD1, 6 bases. CDR1 is DFQATT and CDR2 is SNEGSKA in the germline V gene (reference sequence). The CDR3 sequence is 12 residues long. V was shortened by 6 bases and J by 3 bases, with 11 bases between the two germline ends. CDR3 amino acids: CSARQVHYGYTF. The CDR3 DNA follows: TGCAGTGCCAGACAGGTCCACTATGGCTACACCTTC.

V is TRBV10-1 and J is TRBJ2-3, with D possibly being TRBD1 or TRBD2 (5 bases each). This CDR3 spans 14 amino acids. The V gene lost 3 bases and the J gene lost 6 bases, with 13 bases spanning the gap. Per the germline V gene, CDR1 is WNHNN and CDR2 is SYGVQD (reference sequence). The CDR3 nucleotides are TGCGCCAGCAGTGACCCGGGGCTTGAGGATACGCAGTATTTT. It specifies CASSDPGLEDTQYF.

The genes are TRBV7-2 and TRBJ2-2, with D perhaps matching TRBD1 (5 bases). The CDR3 covers 17 residues. V lost 0 bases and J lost 6, with 17 bases in between. Germline CDR1 reads SGHTA; CDR2 reads FQGNSA. The CDR3 is CASSLAPGAIGAGELFF. The DNA for the CDR3 is TGTGCCAGCAGCTTAGCCCCTGGGGCTATAGGGGCCGGGGAGCTGTTTTTT.

The chain recombines TRBV2 with TRBJ2-5, with D tentatively TRBD2 (6 bases). V was trimmed by 9 bases and J by 2 bases, leaving 10 bases between them. Germline V CDR1 and CDR2: SNHLY, FYNNEI. The CDR3 contains 12 residues. This CDR3 is CARGLPQETQYF. The CDR3 bases are TGTGCCAGGGGACTGCCTCAAGAGACCCAGTACTTC.